This note documents a single T cell receptor (beta chain) sequence. CDR1 and CDR2 (germline): SGHVS, FQNEAQ. V was cut by 8 bases and J by 6 bases, with 24 bases left in between. The length of the CDR3 is 16 residues. This sample is drawn from a study of blood T cell repertoires in COVID-19. Study overall: PBMCs, B-cell-depleted T cells, or T cells were the source of the cDNA or gDNA that made up the material.

Data came from immunoSEQ multiplex PCR; TCRdb stores just in-frame clones and leaves some out. The table lists some 100,000 clones, more than 70% of them singletons. Sample: peripheral blood. This TCR came from a woman aged 30 to 39 with acute or convalescent COVID-19. This sequence joins TRBV7-8 and TRBJ2-3; tentatively, D is TRBD2 (7 bases). The CDR3 sequence is CASLGGRDPRADTQYF. CDR3 bases: TGTGCCAGCCTCGGGGGGCGCGATCCTAGAGCGGATACGCAGTATTTT.